This TCR beta chain is drawn from a study of shared clonotypes between healthy human individuals. Findings of the study overall: About 5% of naive CD4 clonotypes were shared across several donors.

Assay used: immunoSEQ multiplex PCR; TCRdb lists only in-frame clones, some missing. The sample includes about 2 million clones, 85% to 95% seen only once; the top ten take more than 0.1%. About this clone: Its specificity is unknown.

The donors were all Caucasian adults (living in Nashville, Tennessee). The CD4+ fraction was divided into a CD45RA+ naive subset and a CD45RA-negative memory subset. The sequenced material came from naive CD4+ T cells sorted from blood. Regarding subset: CD45RA+ positively selected. The source is a man younger than 35 in good health.

CDR3 in amino acids: CASRPSGPPYEQYF. The CDR3 DNA follows: TGTGCCAGCAGGCCTAGCGGTCCTCCCTACGAGCAGTACTTC. The chain has TRBV7-2 and TRBJ2-7; the match to TRBD2 covers 7 bases. With 6 bases clipped from V and 2 bases from J, the junction kept 7 bases outside the gene matches. Germline lookup yields CDR1 SGHTA and CDR2 FQGNSA. This CDR3 has 14 amino acids.